This TCR beta chain was captured by sequencing in a study of blood T cell repertoires in COVID-19. Sequencing was performed with immunoSEQ multiplex PCR; in TCRdb, only in-frame clones are kept and a portion is missing. In the table there are some 140,000 clones, around 86% of which are singletons. The sample consisted of peripheral blood. This TCR was sampled from a woman in her fifties or sixties who had recovered from COVID-19.

CDR3 amino acids: CASSVGHDTQYF. The CDR3 DNA follows: TGTGCCAGCAGCGTAGGACACGATACGCAGTATTTT. The rearrangement uses TRBV9 and TRBJ2-3; the D is unclear. CDR3 length: 12 residues. Deletions cut 0 bases from V and 6 bases from J, with 5 bases between. Germline loops: CDR1 SGDLS, CDR2 YYNGEE.